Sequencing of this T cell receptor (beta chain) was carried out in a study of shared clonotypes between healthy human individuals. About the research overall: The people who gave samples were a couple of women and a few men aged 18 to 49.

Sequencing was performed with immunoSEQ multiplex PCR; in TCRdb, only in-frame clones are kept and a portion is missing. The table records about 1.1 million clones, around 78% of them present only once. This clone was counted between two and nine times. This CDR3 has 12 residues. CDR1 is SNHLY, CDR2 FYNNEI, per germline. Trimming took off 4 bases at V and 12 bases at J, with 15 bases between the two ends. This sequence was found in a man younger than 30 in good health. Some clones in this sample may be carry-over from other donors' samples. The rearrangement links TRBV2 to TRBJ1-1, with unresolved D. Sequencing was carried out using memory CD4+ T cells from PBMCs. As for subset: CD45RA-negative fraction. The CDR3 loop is CASSVDGLSTFF. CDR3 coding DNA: TGTGCCAGCAGTGTAGATGGTTTGTCGACTTTCTTT.